This T cell receptor beta chain was identified during a study of T cell repertoires in cytomegalovirus infection. Study-level information: Matching HLA type and CMV infection were both indicated by public TCR beta signatures.

TCRdb analysed the reads with MiXCR anew, one entry per CDR3 protein. The sample has about 300,000 distinct CDR3 sequences; roughly a quarter are singletons. General study findings and limits: Dominating the ex vivo response were HLA-C-restricted CMV-specific TCR beta clonotypes. Frequencies of public TCR beta families were cumulated, and this identified carriers of CMV plus the relevant HLA.

CDR1 is SNHLY and CDR2 is FYNNEI in the germline V gene. CDR3 length: 13 residues. V was clipped by 8 bases and J by 5 bases, with 13 bases between them. This clonotype appeared a single time. Its matching antigen is unknown. Input material: PBMCs. The sequence was collected from a human donor in good health (CMV status not recorded). Some clones in this sample may be carry-over from other donors' samples. This chain uses TRBV2 with TRBJ2-1; D remains ambiguous. This chain's CDR3 is CASRANLHNEQFF. The DNA of the CDR3 is TGTGCCAGCCGAGCGAATCTCCACAATGAGCAGTTCTTC.